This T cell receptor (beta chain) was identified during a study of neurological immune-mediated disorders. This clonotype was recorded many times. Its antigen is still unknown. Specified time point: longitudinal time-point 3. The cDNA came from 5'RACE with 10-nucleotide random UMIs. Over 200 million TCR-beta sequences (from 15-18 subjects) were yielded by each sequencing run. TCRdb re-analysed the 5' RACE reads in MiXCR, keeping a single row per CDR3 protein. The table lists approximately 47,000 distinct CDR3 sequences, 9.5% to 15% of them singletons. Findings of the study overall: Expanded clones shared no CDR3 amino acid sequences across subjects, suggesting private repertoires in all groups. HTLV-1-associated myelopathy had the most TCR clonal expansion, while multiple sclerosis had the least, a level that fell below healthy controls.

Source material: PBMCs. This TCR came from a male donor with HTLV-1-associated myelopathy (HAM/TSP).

The CDR3 nucleotides are TGCAGTGCCAAACTAGCGGGGGGGTACAATGAGCAGTTCTTC. It specifies CSAKLAGGYNEQFF. J is TRBJ2-1 and V is TRBV20-1; TRBD2 aligns across 13 bases. Trimming removed 6 bases from V and 4 bases from J; junction bases left unmatched: 3. The CDR3 loop spans 14 amino acids. Germline V lookup: CDR1 DFQATT, CDR2 SNEGSKA (reference sequence).